This T cell receptor beta chain was obtained from a study of T cell responses to AZD1222 COVID-19 vaccine. Study-wide results and caveats: Sampling that yielded the repertoires occurred only after the peak T cell response. A reported finding is that nearly half of spike-specific TCRs target unmutated variant regions.

About this clone: Its antigen is unidentified.

The CDR3 contains 15 residues. From germline, CDR1 is LGHNT and CDR2 FRNRAP. Unmatched junction bases numbered 3, after V lost 3 bases and J lost 2 bases. The method was immunoSEQ multiplex PCR; TCRdb's version includes in-frame clones alone and lacks a portion of them. This sample yields about 160,000 clones, of which roughly nine tenths are seen a single time; around 1.8% belongs to the top ten. This sequence joins TRBV12-5 and TRBJ2-3; TRBD2 aligns across 9 bases. The TCR comes from an adult in good health. Here the sequenced sample was peripheral blood, taken on day 0 of AZD1222 vaccination. This CDR3 is CASGFGGGDTDTQYF. In nucleotides, the CDR3 is TGTGCTAGTGGTTTTGGCGGGGGGGACACAGATACGCAGTATTTT. Complete variable domain (other parts from reference TRBV12-5 and TRBJ2-3): DARVTQTPRHKVTEMGQEVTMRCQPILGHNTVFWYRQTMMQGLELLAYFRNRAPLDDSGMPKDRFSAEMPDATLATLKIQPSEPRDSAVYFCASGFGGGDTDTQYFGPGTRLTVL.